The 21 T cell receptor beta chains listed next were all sequenced from one sample in a study of cytomegalovirus exposure and HLA in healthy donors. PCR primers comprised 60 Vbeta and 13 Jbeta primers. Method: immunoSEQ multiplex PCR; TCRdb's copy keeps in-frame clones and lacks some. The sample records 11,000 to 15,000 clones, 60% to 70% being singletons. Input material: PBMCs. The receptors here all came from a woman aged 50 to 60 in good health and CMV-seropositive.

This clone is medium-sized in the sample. The J gene is TRBJ2-7, the V gene TRBV7-9, with D hard to call. The CDR3 sequence is 13 residues long. Trimming took 4 bases from V and 4 from J, leaving 11 bases between them. Germline-derived CDR1 and CDR2 are SEHNR and FQNEAQ (reference sequence). DNA of the CDR3: TGTGCCAGCAGCTCCGACATCCCTTACGAGCAGTACTTC. Its protein is CASSSDIPYEQYF.

The chain links TRBV6-9 to TRBJ2-7; TRBD1 matches at 9 bases. The CDR3 contains 15 residues. The germline V gene has CDR1 MNHGY and CDR2 SVAAGI. J lost 3 bases, V lost 6 bases, and 9 bases had no gene match. CDR3 nucleotide sequence: TGTGCCAGCAGATACCGGACAGGGGACCTCTACGAGCAGTACTTC. The encoded protein is CASRYRTGDLYEQYF.

The genes are TRBV30 and TRBJ2-7, with TRBD1 identical over 8 bases. This CDR3 has 14 residues. Germline V gene data show CDR1 as GTSNPN and CDR2 as SVGIG (reference sequence). The V gene end was trimmed by 5 bases and the J gene end by 3 bases; junction bases not matched to a gene: 9. The CDR3: CAWDGGRGLYEQYF. The CDR3 coding sequence is TGTGCCTGGGACGGAGGCAGGGGGCTCTACGAGCAGTACTTC.

V is TRBV5-1 and J is TRBJ1-2; D remains unclear. V gave up 3 bases and J gave up 4 bases, with 7 bases separating them. The CDR3 loop spans 12 amino acids. CDR1 and CDR2 from the germline V gene are SGHRS and YFSETQ. In DNA form, the CDR3 reads TGCGCCAGCAGCTCAGGTCTCTATGGCTACACCTTC. Protein: CASSSGLYGYTF.

In DNA form, the CDR3 reads TGTGCCAGCAGCCGTGGGGGTAGGGGACAGGGTCGTGCAGATACGCAGTATTTT. This translates into CASSRGGRGQGRADTQYF. The V gene is TRBV5-4, the J gene TRBJ2-3, with TRBD1 matching over 9 bases. The CDR3 totals 18 residues. CDR1 SGHNT and CDR2 YYREEE come from the germline V gene (reference sequence). With 4 bases clipped from V and 4 bases from J, the junction kept 16 bases outside the gene matches.

The rearrangement links TRBV29-1 to TRBJ1-2; D perhaps matches TRBD1 (5 bases). V shed 6 bases and J shed 7 bases, with 18 bases lying between them. Germline CDR1 reads SQVTM; CDR2 reads ANQGSEA. This CDR3 region has 13 residues. The CDR3 region is CSVVERGPFGYTF. The CDR3 nucleotides are TGCAGCGTAGTGGAGCGGGGCCCCTTTGGCTACACCTTC.

V usage is TRBV7-2 and J usage is TRBJ1-5, with unresolved D. Germline V gene lookup returns CDR1 SGHTA and CDR2 FQGNSA. V lost 2 bases and J lost 8, with 10 bases in between. The CDR3 is made up of 13 amino acids. This CDR3 reads CASSLQRFEPQHF. In nucleotides, the CDR3 is TGTGCCAGCAGCTTACAACGGTTTGAGCCCCAGCATTTT. The variable domain in full, completed from reference TRBV7-2 and TRBJ1-5, reads GAGVSQSPSNKVTEKGKDVELRCDPISGHTALYWYRQSLGQGLEFLIYFQGNSAPDKSGLPSDRFSAERTGGSVSTLTIQRTQQEDSAVYLCASSLQRFEPQHFGDGTRLSIL.

This chain links TRBV4-1 with TRBJ1-1; tentatively, D is TRBD1 (5 bases). Per the germline V gene, CDR1 is MGHRA and CDR2 is YSYEKL. The CDR3 contains 15 residues. Trimming removed 4 bases at V and 4 bases at J, with 16 bases between. The CDR3 region has the DNA TGCGCCAGCAGCCTCAGCCCAGGGAGGGTCACTGAAGCTTTCTTT. Residues: CASSLSPGRVTEAFF.

This clone was seen more than once but under ten times. This chain joins TRBV7-8 and TRBJ2-7; TRBD2 is a possible D gene (6 bases). Trimming shortened V by 5 bases and J by 2 bases, and 19 bases separated the two germline ends. This CDR3 contains 16 residues. Germline V gives CDR1 SGHVS, CDR2 FQNEAQ. The DNA for the CDR3 is TGTGCCAGCAGCCCGCCGCCAGCGGGTAAGACCTACGAGCAGTACTTC. Its translation is CASSPPPAGKTYEQYF.

This clone was detected a few times. This chain connects TRBV15 to TRBJ2-7; 7 bases are shared with TRBD2. This CDR3 has 14 amino acids. CDR1 and CDR2 (germline): LNHNV, YYDKDF (reference sequence). The J segment lost 0 bases and the V segment lost 5 bases, leaving 4 bases of the junction unmatched. Here the CDR3 reads CATSPRGGSYEQYF. The CDR3 DNA is TGTGCCACCAGCCCCCGCGGGGGCTCCTACGAGCAGTACTTC. The full variable domain, rest sourced from reference TRBV15 and TRBJ2-7, is DAMVIQNPRYQVTQFGKPVTLSCSQTLNHNVMYWYQQKSSQAPKLLFHYYDKDFNNEADTPDNFQSRRPNTSFCFLDIRSPGLGDTAMYLCATSPRGGSYEQYFGPGTRLTVT.

This sequence joins TRBV29-1 and TRBJ2-1; maybe TRBD2 (6 bases). V was clipped by 6 bases and J by 10 bases, with 19 bases between them. This CDR3 contains 13 residues. Germline values: CDR1 SQVTM, CDR2 ANQGSEA. The CDR3 protein is CSVDLGAGGEQFF. The CDR3 DNA follows: TGCAGCGTCGACCTGGGAGCGGGTGGCGAGCAGTTCTTC.

The chain couples TRBV29-1 to TRBJ2-1; TRBD2 matches at 7 bases. V trimming: 8 bases; J trimming: 4 bases; junction bases outside the gene matches: 5. The CDR3 runs to 12 residues. Germline CDR1 SQVTM, CDR2 ANQGSEA. CDR3 bases: TGCAGCCTTCAAGCGGGATACAATGAGCAGTTCTTC. Protein product: CSLQAGYNEQFF.

The chain uses TRBV7-8 and TRBJ1-1; D is possibly TRBD1 (5 bases). With 4 bases removed from V and 2 bases from J, the gap between germline ends came to 11 bases. Germline loops: CDR1 SGHVS, CDR2 FQNEAQ. The CDR3 sequence is 14 residues long. CDR3 nucleotides: TGTGCCAGCAGCTCGACGACAGCCAACACTGAAGCTTTCTTT. It is translated as CASSSTTANTEAFF.

This rearrangement joins TRBV4-3 to TRBJ2-1; 7 nucleotides line up with TRBD1. The CDR3 covers 16 residues. J was trimmed by 7 bases and V by 0 bases; bases with no gene match: 9. Germline V gene sequence: CDR1 LGHNA, CDR2 YSLEER. The CDR3 DNA reads as TGCGCCAGCAGCCAAGATTGGGCCGCAGGGGGAAATGAGCAGTTCTTC. It yields the protein CASSQDWAAGGNEQFF.

This chain uses TRBV30 with TRBJ2-7; D is ambiguous. Deletions cut 4 bases from V and 5 bases from J, with 9 bases between. CDR1 is GTSNPN and CDR2 is SVGIG in the germline V gene (reference sequence). CDR3 size: 11 residues. The CDR3 loop is CAWKQLNEQYF. The CDR3 DNA is TGTGCCTGGAAACAGCTAAACGAGCAGTACTTC.

The genes are TRBV4-1 and TRBJ1-2; D remains unclear. The CDR3 has 15 amino acids. The V end was cut by 0 bases, the J end by 3 bases, with 11 bases between. The germline CDR1 and CDR2 sequences are MGHRA and YSYEKL. CDR3 sequence reads: CASSQEMRGYYGYTF. In DNA, the CDR3 is TGCGCCAGCAGCCAAGAAATGCGGGGTTACTATGGCTACACCTTC.

This clone showed up just a few times. The chain couples TRBV7-9 to TRBJ2-7; D gene uncertain. Germline V CDR1 and CDR2: SEHNR, FQNEAQ (reference sequence). The V end lost 0 bases, the J end lost 4 bases, and 7 bases lay between the germline ends. CDR3 length: 13 amino acids. CDR3 loop: CASSLARGYEQYF. The CDR3 DNA sequence: TGTGCCAGCAGCTTAGCTCGCGGATACGAGCAGTACTTC.

A few counts support this clone. The chain recombines TRBV28 with TRBJ1-1, with D maybe TRBD1 (6 bases). The V gene's germline CDR1 is MDHEN and CDR2 SYDVKM. Between the trimmed V and J ends, which lost 5 bases and 11 bases, there was a span of 24 bases. This CDR3 region has 15 residues. CDR3 loop: CASSPHEKTGPKAFF. The CDR3 DNA reads TGTGCCAGCAGTCCGCACGAAAAGACAGGTCCCAAGGCTTTCTTT.

The J gene is TRBJ1-2, the V gene TRBV30, with D uncertain. CDR1 GTSNPN and CDR2 SVGIG come from the germline V gene (reference sequence). Trimming stripped 1 base from V and 7 bases from J, with 7 bases between. The CDR3 is made up of 11 amino acids. In nucleotides, the CDR3 is TGTGCCTGGAGTGAACAGACTGGCTACACCTTC. This gives the protein CAWSEQTGYTF.

This clone has more than one count but fewer than ten. This chain joins TRBV5-1 and TRBJ2-2; D remains unclear. Germline V CDR1 and CDR2: SGHRS, YFSETQ. V was cut by 0 bases and J by 5 bases, with 8 bases left in between. The CDR3 sequence is 14 residues long. CDR3: CASSLGPGTGELFF. Written as DNA, the CDR3 is TGCGCCAGCAGCTTGGGGCCAGGTACCGGGGAGCTGTTTTTT.

The chain recombines TRBV15 with TRBJ2-1; D may be TRBD1 (5 bases). The CDR3 length is 13 residues. Germline CDR1 and CDR2: LNHNV and YYDKDF (reference sequence). The V end lost 5 bases, the J end lost 7 bases, and 12 bases lay between the germline ends. The DNA for the CDR3 is TGTGCCACCAGCTCCCTGACAGATAATGAGCAGTTCTTC. It specifies CATSSLTDNEQFF.